This passage covers 8 T cell receptor beta chains from one sample sequenced in a study of T cells in women clearing cervical HPV infection. Produced via immunoSEQ multiplex PCR; TCRdb's table is partial and in-frame only. The record lists 20,000 to 25,000 clones, of which the ten most abundant hold 7.5% to 9.5%. Input material: blood buffy coat. Receptors originate from a woman aged 18-69 years with a cervical HPV16 infection that either progressed to CIN3+ or cleared (not recorded which).

Remarks on this clone: The CDR3 extends 3 residues past the end of the read, so its final part is completed from the germline J gene. The gene calls are TRBV29-1 and TRBJ1-2; tentative D call: TRBD1 (5 bases). The V end was cut by 5 bases, the J end by 4 bases, with 14 bases between. Germline V lookup: CDR1 SQVTM, CDR2 ANQGSEA. The CDR3 sequence is 13 residues long. Here the CDR3 reads CSVLPPQGYGYTF. CDR3 DNA, as far as it was read: TGCAGCGTTCTACCACCCCAGGGCTATGGC.

The CDR3 DNA, read in part, is TGTGCCAGCAGGCTAAAGGGGGACAGGGTTTTCGGC. It yields the protein CASRLKGDRVFG. The whole CDR3 is CASRLKGDRVFGYTF. The rearrangement uses TRBV2 and TRBJ1-2; TRBD1 agrees at 9 bases. The observed sequence ends 3 residues before the CDR3 terminus, with the missing tail filled in from the germline J gene. Germline V lookup: CDR1 SNHLY, CDR2 FYNNEI. The CDR3 sequence is 15 residues long.

The CDR3 spells CSARDRQVNTGELFF. CDR3 DNA (partial): TGCAGTGCTAGAGATCGACAGGTTAACACCGGGGAG. This chain uses TRBV20-1 with TRBJ2-2; a possible D gene is TRBD1 (6 bases). The read falls 3 residues short of the CDR3 end, and the missing part is taken from the germline J gene. V lost 0 bases to trimming and J lost 2 bases, with 10 bases between them. The CDR3 has 15 residues. From germline, CDR1 is DFQATT and CDR2 SNEGSKA (reference sequence).

Details on this clone: From the germline J gene comes the end of the CDR3, since the read stops 3 residues before it. J is TRBJ2-3 and V is TRBV11-2; no clear D. Germline V CDR1 and CDR2: SGHAT, FQNNGV. The CDR3 length is 12 residues. V gave up 1 base and J gave up 3 bases, with 2 bases separating them. Partial CDR3 DNA: TGTGCCAGCAGCTTAGCGACAGATACG. Encoded protein: CASSLATDT. In full, the CDR3 reads CASSLATDTQYF. Full variable domain (remainder filled in from reference TRBV11-2 and TRBJ2-3): EAGVAQSPRYKIIEKRQSVAFWCNPISGHATLYWYQQILGQGPKLLIQFQNNGVVDDSQLPKDRFSAERLKGVDSTLKIQPAKLEDSAVYLCASSLATDTQYFGPGTRLTVL.

For this clone: Read sequence stops 3 residues before the CDR3 end, and the germline J gene provides the missing end. The chain carries TRBV19 and TRBJ1-3; perhaps TRBD1 as D (5 bases). The ends were cut back, 9 bases at V and 2 bases at J, with 17 bases in the middle. Germline lookup yields CDR1 LNHDA and CDR2 SQIVND (reference sequence). The CDR3 contains 15 residues. The CDR3 loop reads CASKRHEGTGNTIYF. Incomplete CDR3 DNA: TGTGCCAGCAAGCGCCACGAGGGGACTGGAAACACC.

Remarks on this clone: Sequencing ends 3 residues short of the CDR3 end; the germline J gene provides the rest. This chain joins TRBV29-1 and TRBJ1-5; 7 bases agree with TRBD1. Per germline, CDR1 SQVTM and CDR2 ANQGSEA. V gave up 5 bases and J gave up 5 bases; unmatched junction bases: 3. There are 12 residues in the CDR3. CDR3: CSVRDSDQPQHF. The DNA read from the CDR3 is TGCAGCGTTAGGGACAGCGATCAGCCC.

As regards this clone: The read halts 3 residues ahead of the CDR3 end, with the missing end drawn from the germline J gene. V gene TRBV30 combines with J gene TRBJ2-7; D is unresolved. V dropped 4 bases and J dropped 3 bases, with 16 bases sitting between them. The CDR3 totals 14 residues. Germline V gives CDR1 GTSNPN, CDR2 SVGIG (reference sequence). The CDR3 here is CAWNRLDQSYEQYF. The CDR3 bases that were read are TGTGCCTGGAACCGACTGGATCAGAGCTACGAG.

Comment on this clone: Read coverage stops 3 residues before the CDR3 terminus; the germline J gene supplies the remainder. The chain employs TRBV19 and TRBJ2-1, with 8 nucleotides matching TRBD2. CDR3 length: 15 residues. After removal of 4 bases from V and 5 bases from J, the junction contained 7 bases not matched to a gene. Germline assignment: CDR1 LNHDA and CDR2 SQIVND (reference sequence). This CDR3 reads CASSTLAGGDNEQFF. CDR3 DNA, as far as it was read: TGTGCCAGTAGTACCCTGGCGGGGGGCGACAATGAG.